Sequencing of this T cell receptor (beta chain) was carried out in a study of tumor and adjacent non-tumor tissue in lung cancer. Study conclusions and caveats: Significantly higher TCR diversity was found in tumor than normal lung.

CDR1 and CDR2 from the germline V gene are MRHNA and SNTAGT. CDR3 length equals 13 residues. As regards this clonotype: Antigen unknown. Compared with germline, one end of the junction differs, possibly owing to a read error.

Three rounds of nested PCR, following a modified ARM-PCR protocol, produced the TCRbeta library. TCRdb re-called the multiplex PCR reads with MiXCR, one entry per CDR3 protein. The data contain around 200,000 distinct CDR3 sequences, approximately 74% of them seen just once; the ten biggest clones take up approximately 26%. RNA was extracted from bulk tissue without any cell sorting. The chain has TRBV6-4 and TRBJ2-3; the D is unclear. The clonotype comes from a man in his 60s with non-small cell lung cancer. Material for sequencing was lung tumor tissue. The CDR3 nucleotides read TGTGCCAGTAGTGACTCCAGCATAGATACGCAGTATTTT. Its protein product is CASSDSSIDTQYF.